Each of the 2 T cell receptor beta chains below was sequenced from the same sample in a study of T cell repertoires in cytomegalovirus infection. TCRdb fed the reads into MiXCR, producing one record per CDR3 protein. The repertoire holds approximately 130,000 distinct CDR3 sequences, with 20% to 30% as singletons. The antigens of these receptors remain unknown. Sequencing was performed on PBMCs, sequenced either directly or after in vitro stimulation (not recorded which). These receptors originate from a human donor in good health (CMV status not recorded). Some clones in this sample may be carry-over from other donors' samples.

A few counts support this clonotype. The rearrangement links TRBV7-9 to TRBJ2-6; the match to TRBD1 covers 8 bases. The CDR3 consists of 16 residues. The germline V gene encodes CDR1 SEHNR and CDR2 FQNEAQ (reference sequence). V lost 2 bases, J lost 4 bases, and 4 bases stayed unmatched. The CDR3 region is CASSLPTGVGANVLTF. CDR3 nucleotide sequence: TGTGCCAGCAGCTTACCGACAGGGGTCGGGGCCAACGTCCTGACTTTC.

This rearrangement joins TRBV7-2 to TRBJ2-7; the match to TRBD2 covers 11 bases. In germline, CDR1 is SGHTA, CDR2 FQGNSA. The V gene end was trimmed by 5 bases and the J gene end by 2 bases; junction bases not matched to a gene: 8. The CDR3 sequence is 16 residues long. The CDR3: CASSIDGTSGTYEQYF. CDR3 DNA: TGTGCCAGCAGCATTGACGGGACTAGCGGTACCTACGAGCAGTACTTC.